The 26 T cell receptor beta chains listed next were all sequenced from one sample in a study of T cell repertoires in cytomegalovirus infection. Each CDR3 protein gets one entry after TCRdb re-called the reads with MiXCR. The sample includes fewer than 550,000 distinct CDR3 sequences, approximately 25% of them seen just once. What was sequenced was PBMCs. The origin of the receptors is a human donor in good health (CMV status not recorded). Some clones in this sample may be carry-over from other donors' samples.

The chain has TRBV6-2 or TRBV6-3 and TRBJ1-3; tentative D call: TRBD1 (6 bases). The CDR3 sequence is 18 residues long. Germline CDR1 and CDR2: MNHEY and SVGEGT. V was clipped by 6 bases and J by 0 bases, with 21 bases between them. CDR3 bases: TGTGCCAGCAGCCTTCGAGACAGGATCGTCGCCTCTGGAAACACCATATATTTT. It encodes CASSLRDRIVASGNTIYF.

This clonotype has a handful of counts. CDR3 nucleotides: TGCAGTGCTAGCTCCCCCCCAGCGGGCTACAATGAGCAGTTCTTC. Protein sequence: CSASSPPAGYNEQFF. The chain employs TRBV20-1 and TRBJ2-1; D might be TRBD2 (6 bases). Looked up from germline, CDR1 is DFQATT and CDR2 is SNEGSKA (reference sequence). Trimming took off 3 bases at V and 3 bases at J, with 15 bases between the two ends. The CDR3 has 15 residues.

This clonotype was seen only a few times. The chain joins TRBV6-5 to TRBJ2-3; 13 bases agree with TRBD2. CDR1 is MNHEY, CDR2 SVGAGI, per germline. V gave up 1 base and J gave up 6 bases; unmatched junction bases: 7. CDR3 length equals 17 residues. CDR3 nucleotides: TGTGCCAGCAGTTACTGGGGACTAGCGGGATCGGGGGATACGCAGTATTTT. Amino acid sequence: CASSYWGLAGSGDTQYF.

The CDR3 loop is CASSRAGRNTEAFF. Written as DNA, the CDR3 is TGTGCCAGCAGCAGGGCAGGAAGGAACACTGAAGCTTTCTTT. This chain links TRBV12-3 or TRBV12-4 with TRBJ1-1; a weak D match, TRBD1 (5 bases). The CDR3 has 14 amino acids. Between the trimmed V and J ends, which lost 6 bases and 1 base, there was a span of 12 bases.

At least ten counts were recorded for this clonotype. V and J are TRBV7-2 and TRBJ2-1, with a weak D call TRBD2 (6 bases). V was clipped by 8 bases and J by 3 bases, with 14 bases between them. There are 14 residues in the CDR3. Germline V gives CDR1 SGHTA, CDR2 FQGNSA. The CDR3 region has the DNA TGTGCCAGCGCTTGGACTATAAACTACAATGAGCAGTTCTTC. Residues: CASAWTINYNEQFF.

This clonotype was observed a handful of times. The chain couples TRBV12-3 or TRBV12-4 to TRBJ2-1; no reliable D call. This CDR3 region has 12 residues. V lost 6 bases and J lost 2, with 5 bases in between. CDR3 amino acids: CASRETYNEQFF. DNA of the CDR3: TGTGCCAGCAGGGAGACCTACAATGAGCAGTTCTTC.

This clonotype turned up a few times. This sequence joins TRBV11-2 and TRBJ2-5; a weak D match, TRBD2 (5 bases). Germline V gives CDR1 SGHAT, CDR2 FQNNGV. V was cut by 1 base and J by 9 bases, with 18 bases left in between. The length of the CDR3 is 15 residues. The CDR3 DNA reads TGTGCCAGCAGCTTAGTCGGGGTCGGCCAAACCCCCCAGTACTTC. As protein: CASSLVGVGQTPQYF.

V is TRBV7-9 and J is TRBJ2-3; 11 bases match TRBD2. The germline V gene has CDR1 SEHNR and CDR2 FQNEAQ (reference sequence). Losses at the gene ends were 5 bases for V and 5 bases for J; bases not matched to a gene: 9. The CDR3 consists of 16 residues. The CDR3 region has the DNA TGTGCCAGCAGCCCGCGACTAGCGGGATTAGGAGATACGCAGTATTTT. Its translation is CASSPRLAGLGDTQYF.

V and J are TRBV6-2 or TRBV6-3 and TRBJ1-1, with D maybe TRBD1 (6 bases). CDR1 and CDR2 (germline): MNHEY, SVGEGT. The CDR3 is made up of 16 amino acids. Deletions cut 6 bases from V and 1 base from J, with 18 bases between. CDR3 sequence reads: CASSLGPTGSNTEAFF. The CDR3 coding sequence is TGTGCCAGCAGCCTCGGACCGACAGGTTCGAACACTGAAGCTTTCTTT.

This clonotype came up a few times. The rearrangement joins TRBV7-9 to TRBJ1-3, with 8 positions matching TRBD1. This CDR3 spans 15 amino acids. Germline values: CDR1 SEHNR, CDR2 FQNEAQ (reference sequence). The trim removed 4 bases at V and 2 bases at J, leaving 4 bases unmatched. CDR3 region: CASSYQGAAGNTIYF. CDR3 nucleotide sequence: TGTGCCAGCAGCTATCAGGGGGCTGCTGGAAACACCATATATTTT.

In nucleotides, the CDR3 is TGTGCCAGCAGTTTTAGCGGGGCAGGGGAGCAGTTCTTC. Amino acid sequence: CASSFSGAGEQFF. The chain links TRBV27 to TRBJ2-1; 8 bases match TRBD2. V lost 3 bases to trimming and J lost 10 bases; unmatched junction nucleotides: 5. From germline, CDR1 is MNHEY and CDR2 SMNVEV (reference sequence). The CDR3 is 13 amino acids.

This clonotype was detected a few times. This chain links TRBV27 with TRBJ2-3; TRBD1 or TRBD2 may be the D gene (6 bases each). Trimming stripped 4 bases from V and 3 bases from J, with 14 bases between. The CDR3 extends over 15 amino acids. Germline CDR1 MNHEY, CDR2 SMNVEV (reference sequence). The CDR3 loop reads CASSSGLQGTDTQYF. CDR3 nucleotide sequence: TGTGCCAGCAGTTCAGGACTACAGGGTACAGATACGCAGTATTTT.

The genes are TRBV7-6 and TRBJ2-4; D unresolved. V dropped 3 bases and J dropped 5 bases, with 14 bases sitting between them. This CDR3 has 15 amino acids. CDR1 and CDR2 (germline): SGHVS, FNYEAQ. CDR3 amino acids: CASSFGPVPQNIQYF. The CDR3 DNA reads TGTGCCAGCAGCTTTGGACCGGTTCCCCAAAACATTCAGTACTTC. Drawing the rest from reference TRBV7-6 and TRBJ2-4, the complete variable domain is GAGVSQSPRYKVTKRGQDVALRCDPISGHVSLYWYRQALGQGPEFLTYFNYEAQQDKSGLPNDRFSAERPEGSISTLTIQRTEQRDSAMYRCASSFGPVPQNIQYFGAGTRLSVL.

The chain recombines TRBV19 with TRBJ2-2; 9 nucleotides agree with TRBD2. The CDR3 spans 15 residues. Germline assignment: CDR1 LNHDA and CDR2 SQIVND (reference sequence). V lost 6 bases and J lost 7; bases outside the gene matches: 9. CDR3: CASSQGLAASGELFF. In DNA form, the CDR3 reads TGTGCCAGTAGCCAGGGACTAGCTGCGAGCGGGGAGCTGTTTTTT.

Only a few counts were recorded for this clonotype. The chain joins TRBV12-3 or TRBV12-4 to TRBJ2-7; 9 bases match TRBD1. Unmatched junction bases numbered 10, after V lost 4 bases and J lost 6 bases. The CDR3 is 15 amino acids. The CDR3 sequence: CASSSRTGVAAEQYF. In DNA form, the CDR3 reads TGTGCCAGCAGTTCCCGGACAGGGGTAGCCGCCGAGCAGTACTTC.

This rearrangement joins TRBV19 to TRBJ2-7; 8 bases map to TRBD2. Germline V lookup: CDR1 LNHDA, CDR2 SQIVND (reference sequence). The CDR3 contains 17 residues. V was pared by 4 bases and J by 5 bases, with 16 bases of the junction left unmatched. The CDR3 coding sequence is TGTGCCAGTAGTAGCGCTCCGACCGGGAGGGCCGTCCACGAGCAGTACTTC. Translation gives CASSSAPTGRAVHEQYF.

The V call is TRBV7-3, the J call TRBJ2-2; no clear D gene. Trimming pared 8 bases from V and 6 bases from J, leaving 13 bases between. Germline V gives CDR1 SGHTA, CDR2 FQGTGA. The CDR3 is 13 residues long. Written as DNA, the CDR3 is TGTGCCAGCGCGCCTATGAGCCCCGGGGAGCTGTTTTTT. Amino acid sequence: CASAPMSPGELFF.

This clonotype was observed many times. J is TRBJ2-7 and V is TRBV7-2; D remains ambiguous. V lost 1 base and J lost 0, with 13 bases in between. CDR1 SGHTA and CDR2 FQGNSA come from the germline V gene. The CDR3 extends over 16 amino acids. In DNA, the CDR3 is TGTGCCAGCAGCTTAGGGAATCCCTTAAGCTCCTACGAGCAGTACGTC. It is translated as CASSLGNPLSSYEQYV.

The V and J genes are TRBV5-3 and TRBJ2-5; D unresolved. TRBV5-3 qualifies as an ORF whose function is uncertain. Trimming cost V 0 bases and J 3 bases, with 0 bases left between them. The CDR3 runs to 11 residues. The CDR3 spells CARSLEETQYF. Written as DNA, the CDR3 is TGTGCCAGAAGCTTGGAAGAGACCCAGTACTTC.

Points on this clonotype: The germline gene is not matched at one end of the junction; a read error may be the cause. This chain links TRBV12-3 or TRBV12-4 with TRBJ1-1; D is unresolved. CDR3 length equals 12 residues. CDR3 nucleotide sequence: TGTGCCAGCAGTTTCTTTGACACTGGAGCTTTCTTT. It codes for CASSFFDTGAFF.

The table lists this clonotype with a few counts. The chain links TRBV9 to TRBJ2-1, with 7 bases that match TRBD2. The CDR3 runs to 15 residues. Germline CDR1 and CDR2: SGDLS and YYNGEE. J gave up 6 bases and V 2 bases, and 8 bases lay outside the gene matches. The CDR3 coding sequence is TGTGCCAGCAGCGTTTTGGGACTAAGGGCCAATGAGCAGTTCTTC. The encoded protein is CASSVLGLRANEQFF.

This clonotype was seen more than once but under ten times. CDR3: CASSLSGGAPLHF. The CDR3 DNA sequence: TGTGCCAGCAGCTTATCAGGGGGAGCACCCCTCCACTTT. The rearrangement links TRBV7-2 to TRBJ1-6; 7 nucleotides agree with TRBD1. Germline CDR1 SGHTA, CDR2 FQGNSA. There are 13 residues in the CDR3. V was pared by 2 bases and J by 11 bases, with 3 bases of the junction left unmatched.

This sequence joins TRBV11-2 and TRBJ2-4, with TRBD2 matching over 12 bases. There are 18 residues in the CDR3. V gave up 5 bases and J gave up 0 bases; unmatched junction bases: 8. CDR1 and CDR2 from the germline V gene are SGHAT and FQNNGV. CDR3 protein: CASSTLAGGRLAKNIQYF. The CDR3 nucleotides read TGTGCCAGCAGCACCCTAGCGGGAGGGAGACTAGCCAAAAACATTCAGTACTTC.

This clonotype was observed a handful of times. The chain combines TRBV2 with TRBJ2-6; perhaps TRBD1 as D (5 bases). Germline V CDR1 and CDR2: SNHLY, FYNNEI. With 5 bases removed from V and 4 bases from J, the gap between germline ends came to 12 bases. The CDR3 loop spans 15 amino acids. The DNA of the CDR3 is TGTGCCAGCAGTAGAAGGGGTCCCGGGGCCAACGTCCTGACTTTC. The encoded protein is CASSRRGPGANVLTF.

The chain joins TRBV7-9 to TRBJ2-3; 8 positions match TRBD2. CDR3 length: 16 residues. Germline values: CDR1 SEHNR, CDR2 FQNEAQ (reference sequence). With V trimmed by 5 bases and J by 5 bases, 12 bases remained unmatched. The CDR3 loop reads CASSPLLADQRDTQYF. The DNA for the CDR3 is TGTGCCAGCAGCCCACTACTAGCGGACCAGCGAGATACGCAGTATTTT.

The CDR3 DNA follows: TGCGCCAGCAGCCAAGATCATGGGACAGGGGAGTACGAGCAGTACTTC. It yields the protein CASSQDHGTGEYEQYF. The chain links TRBV4-1 to TRBJ2-7, with 10 bases lining up with TRBD1. Germline trimming cut 0 bases from V and 4 bases from J; bases unmatched to any gene: 6. Germline assignment: CDR1 MGHRA and CDR2 YSYEKL. The CDR3 is 16 amino acids.